This T cell receptor (beta chain) was identified in a study of yellow fever vaccine responses in identical twins. V lost 4 bases and J 3 bases, leaving 14 bases between the germline ends. This CDR3 is 14 amino acids long. In germline, CDR1 is SGHDT, CDR2 YYEEEE. TCRdb re-called the RT-PCR reads with MiXCR, one entry per CDR3 protein. The sample contains 20,000 to 25,000 distinct CDR3 sequences, roughly 80% of which appear only once. As for this clonotype: Its antigen is not known.

Findings and caveats of the study: Reports say the vaccine T cell response in twins looked partly convergent and partly personalized.

This clonotype originated in a woman under 30 who received the yellow fever vaccine. The material was T cells from blood (PBMCs), unsorted or a sorted subset (not recorded which), obtained before or after yellow fever vaccination (not recorded which). V and J are TRBV5-6 and TRBJ2-7; TRBD2 is a possible D gene (6 bases). The CDR3 loop is CASSLGLGYYEQYV. In DNA form, the CDR3 reads TGTGCCAGCAGCCTGGGACTGGGATACTACGAGCAGTACGTC.